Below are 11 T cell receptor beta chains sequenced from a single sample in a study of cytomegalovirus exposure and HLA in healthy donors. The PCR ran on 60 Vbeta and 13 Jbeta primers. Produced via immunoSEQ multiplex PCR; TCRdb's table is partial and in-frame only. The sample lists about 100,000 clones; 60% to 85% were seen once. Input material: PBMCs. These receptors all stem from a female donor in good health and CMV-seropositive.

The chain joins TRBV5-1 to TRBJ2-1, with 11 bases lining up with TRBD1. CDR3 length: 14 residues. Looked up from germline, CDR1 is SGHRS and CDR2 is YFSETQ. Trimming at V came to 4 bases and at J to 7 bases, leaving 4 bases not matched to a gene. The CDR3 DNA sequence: TGCGCCAGCAGCAACGGACAGGGGGCGAATGAGCAGTTCTTC. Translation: CASSNGQGANEQFF.

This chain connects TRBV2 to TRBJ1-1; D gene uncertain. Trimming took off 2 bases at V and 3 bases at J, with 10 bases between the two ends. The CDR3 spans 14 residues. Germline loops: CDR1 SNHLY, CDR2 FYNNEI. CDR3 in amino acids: CASSERPGYTEAFF. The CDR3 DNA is TGTGCCAGCAGTGAAAGGCCGGGGTACACTGAAGCTTTCTTT.

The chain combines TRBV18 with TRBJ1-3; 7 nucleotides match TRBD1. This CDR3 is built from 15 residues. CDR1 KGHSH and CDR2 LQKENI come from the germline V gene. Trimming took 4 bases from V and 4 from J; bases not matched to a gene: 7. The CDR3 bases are TGTGCCAGCTCACAAGATACAGGGGTCGGAAACACCATATATTTT. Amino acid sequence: CASSQDTGVGNTIYF.

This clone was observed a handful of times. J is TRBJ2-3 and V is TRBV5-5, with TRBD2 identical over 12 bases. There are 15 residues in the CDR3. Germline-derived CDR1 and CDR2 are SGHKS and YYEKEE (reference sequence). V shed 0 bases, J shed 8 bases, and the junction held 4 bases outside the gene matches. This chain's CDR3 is CASSLALAGGPTQYF. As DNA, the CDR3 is TGTGCCAGCAGCTTGGCACTAGCGGGGGGACCTACGCAGTATTTT.

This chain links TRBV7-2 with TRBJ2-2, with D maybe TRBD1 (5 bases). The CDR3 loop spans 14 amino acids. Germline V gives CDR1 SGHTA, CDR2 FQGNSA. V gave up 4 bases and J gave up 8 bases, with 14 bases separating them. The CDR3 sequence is CASSSPVGPGELFF. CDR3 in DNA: TGTGCCAGCAGCTCACCAGTGGGGCCTGGGGAGCTGTTTTTT.

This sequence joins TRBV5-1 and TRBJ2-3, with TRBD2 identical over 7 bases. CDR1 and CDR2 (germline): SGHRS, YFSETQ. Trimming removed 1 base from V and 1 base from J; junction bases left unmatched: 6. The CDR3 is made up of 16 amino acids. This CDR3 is CASSLRASGGTDTQYF. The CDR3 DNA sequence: TGCGCCAGCAGCTTGCGGGCTAGCGGAGGCACAGATACGCAGTATTTT.

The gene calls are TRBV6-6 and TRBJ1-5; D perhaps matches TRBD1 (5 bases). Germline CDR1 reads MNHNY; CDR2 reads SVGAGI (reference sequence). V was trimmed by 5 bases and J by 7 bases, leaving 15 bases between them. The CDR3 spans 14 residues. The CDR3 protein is CASSLKRGGQPQHF. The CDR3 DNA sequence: TGTGCCAGCAGTCTCAAGAGGGGAGGACAGCCCCAGCATTTT.

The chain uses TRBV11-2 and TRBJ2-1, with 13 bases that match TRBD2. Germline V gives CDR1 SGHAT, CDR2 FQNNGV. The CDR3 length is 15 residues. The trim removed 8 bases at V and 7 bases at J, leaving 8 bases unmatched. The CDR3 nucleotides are TGTGCCAGCCTACCACTAGCGGGAGGGTTTAATGAGCAGTTCTTC. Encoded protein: CASLPLAGGFNEQFF.

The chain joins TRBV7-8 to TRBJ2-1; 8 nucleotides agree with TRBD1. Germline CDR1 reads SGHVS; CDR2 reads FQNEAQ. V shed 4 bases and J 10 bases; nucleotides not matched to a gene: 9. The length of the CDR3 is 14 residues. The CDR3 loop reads CASSSVTGGREQFF. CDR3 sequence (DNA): TGTGCCAGCAGCTCGGTAACAGGGGGTCGCGAGCAGTTCTTC.

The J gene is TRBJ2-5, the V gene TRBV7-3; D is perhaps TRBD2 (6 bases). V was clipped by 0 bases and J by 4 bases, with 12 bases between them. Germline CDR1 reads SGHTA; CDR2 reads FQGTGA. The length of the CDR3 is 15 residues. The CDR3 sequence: CASSLTSGRGETQYF. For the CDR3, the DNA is TGTGCCAGCAGCTTAACTTCAGGGCGGGGAGAGACCCAGTACTTC. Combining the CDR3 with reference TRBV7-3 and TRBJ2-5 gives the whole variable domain GAGVSQTPSNKVTEKGKYVELRCDPISGHTALYWYRQSLGQGPEFLIYFQGTGAADDSGLPNDRFFAVRPEGSVSTLKIQRTERGDSAVYLCASSLTSGRGETQYFGPGTRLLVL.

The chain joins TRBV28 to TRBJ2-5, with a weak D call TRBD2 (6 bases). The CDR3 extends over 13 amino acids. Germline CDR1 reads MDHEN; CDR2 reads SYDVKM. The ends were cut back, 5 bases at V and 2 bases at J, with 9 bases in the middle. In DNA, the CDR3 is TGTGCCAGCAGTCCCGGGACTCAAGAGACCCAGTACTTC. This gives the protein CASSPGTQETQYF.